Detailed here is one T cell receptor beta chain. Its target is unknown. This CDR3 comprises 12 residues. With 8 bases removed from V and 7 bases from J, the gap between germline ends came to 9 bases. Germline-derived CDR1 and CDR2 are SNHLY and FYNNEI. This entry is derived from a study of T cell responses to AZD1222 COVID-19 vaccine. Study-level information: Second-dose groups at about 4 or about 12 weeks were pooled.

General study points: Clonal diversity was possibly underestimated, and the donors were mostly white British, with more females. Repertoires were collected only later (after the peak T cell response had occurred). With two AZD1222 doses given, Spike-specific TCR breadth and depth both rose.

Repertoires were generated with immunoSEQ multiplex PCR, while TCRdb's copy carries only in-frame clones and drops some. The sample lists 140,000 to 150,000 clones, approximately 89% occurring once. The source was peripheral blood, collected on day 0 of AZD1222 vaccination. This clonotype was sampled from an adult in good health. The genes are TRBV2 and TRBJ1-6; D is unresolved. In nucleotides, the CDR3 is TGTGCCAGCGGCGTCGTGAATTCACCCCTCCACTTT. Translated, it gives CASGVVNSPLHF.